This T cell receptor (beta chain) originates from a study of siplizumab effects on memory and regulatory T cells. Study observations and caveats: In the presence of siplizumab, alloreactive sequences traceable to unstimulated CD4+ memory cells were significantly reduced. There was no confirmation of the suppressive function of proliferating Tregs from siplizumab cultures. Memory T cells appeared less diverse than naive cells, which seemed to contribute substantially to alloresponse.

The data were produced by immunoSEQ multiplex PCR, yet TCRdb's version contains in-frame clones alone and is incomplete. The sample holds some 120,000 clones, roughly 94% seen once. As regards this clone: Its antigen is unknown.

CDR1 and CDR2 (germline): LGHNA, YNFKEQ. V was clipped by 8 bases and J by 0 bases; unmatched bases: 10. The CDR3 is 16 amino acids. This rearrangement joins TRBV4-2 to TRBJ1-1; TRBD1 matches 9 bases. The sequence was collected from a human donor in good health. Sequencing used non-Treg CD4+ T cells sorted from blood. The DNA for the CDR3 is TGTGCCAGCGGCGGGGGACAGGGAGGAGTGAACACTGAAGCTTTCTTT. It translates to CASGGGQGGVNTEAFF.